The rows below give T cell receptor beta chains drawn from one sample of a study of Ad26.COV2.S vaccination and SARS-CoV-2 variants. The data were produced by immunoSEQ multiplex PCR, yet TCRdb's version contains in-frame clones alone and is incomplete. Of 300,000 to 400,000 clones in the sample, around 87% are singletons; the top ten hold roughly 3.6%. Sequencing used peripheral blood, obtained in a trial of Ad26.COV2.S vaccine versus placebo. The receptor set was obtained from a person between 18 and 60 years old who received the Ad26.COV2.S COVID-19 vaccine or a placebo. Each CDR3 is given with its conserved first and last residue. The order of the fields is clone size, J gene, CDR3 length, D gene, V gene, CDR3 DNA, CDR3 protein. The D gene is left open where the match is weak. Size is omitted from some rows. Given values are once, few, many or a class for expanded clones.

-,TRBJ1-6,14,-,TRBV10-3,TGTGCCATCAGTGGAAACAGGGAGGATTCACCCCTCCACTTT,CAISGNREDSPLHF
-,TRBJ1-1,12,-,TRBV5-4,TGTGCCAGCAGCTTTATCCGGGATGAAGCTTTCTTT,CASSFIRDEAFF
-,TRBJ1-5,15,-,TRBV18,TGTGCCAGCTCATCAGTTCAGGGGAGCAATCAGCCCCAGCATTTT,CASSSVQGSNQPQHF
-,TRBJ1-5,16,-,TRBV19,TGTGCCAGTAGTATAGAGGAGGGTGGGAGCAATCAGCCCCAGCATTTT,CASSIEEGGSNQPQHF
-,TRBJ1-6,15,TRBD1,TRBV5-1,TGCGCCAGCAGCTTGGCCGGGACAGGTAGTTCACCCCTCCACTTT,CASSLAGTGSSPLHF
-,TRBJ1-4,15,-,TRBV27,TGTGCCAGCAGTTTAGGGCCGGGGATTAATGAAAAACTGTTTTTT,CASSLGPGINEKLFF
-,TRBJ1-4,13,-,TRBV27,TGTGCCAGCACCCGCGGCAGTAATGAAAAACTGTTTTTT,CASTRGSNEKLFF
-,TRBJ2-7,13,-,TRBV5-8,TGTGCCAGCAGCTTAGGCAGAAACTACGAGCAGTACTTC,CASSLGRNYEQYF
-,TRBJ2-4,14,-,TRBV4-2,TGTGCCAGCAGCTCAAGCGGAAGTAGAAACATTCAGTACTTC,CASSSSGSRNIQYF
-,TRBJ2-2,17,TRBD2,TRBV30,TGTGCCTGGAGTGCGGCTAGCGGGGGGGCTCACACCGGGGAGCTGTTTTTT,CAWSAASGGAHTGELFF
few,TRBJ2-5,15,TRBD2,TRBV24-1,TGTGCCACCAGTGTCCTAGCGGGGGGGCAAGAGACCCAGTACTTC,CATSVLAGGQETQYF
-,TRBJ2-2,14,TRBD2,TRBV4-1,TGCGCCAGCGCAAAGACTAGCCGGCCCGGGGAGCTGTTTTTT,CASAKTSRPGELFF
-,TRBJ2-2,17,-,TRBV11-3,TGTGCCAGCAGCTTAGCCGGACGGGCAGGCGACACCGGGGAGCTGTTTTTT,CASSLAGRAGDTGELFF
-,TRBJ2-7,15,TRBD1,TRBV5-1,TGCGCCAGCAGCTTGAACACAGGGGGCTCCTACGAGCAGTACTTC,CASSLNTGGSYEQYF
-,TRBJ1-3,16,-,TRBV6-5,TGTGCCAGCAGTTACCCCCACGCGCGCTCTGGAAACACCATATATTTT,CASSYPHARSGNTIYF
-,TRBJ2-2,14,TRBD1,TRBV19,TGTGCCAGTAGGGACAGGCCGGCTAGGGGGGAGCTGTTTTTT,CASRDRPARGELFF
-,TRBJ1-1,12,-,TRBV28,TGTGCCTGCTACCAGGTGAGCACTGAAGCTTTCTTT,CACYQVSTEAFF
-,TRBJ2-7,15,-,TRBV6-5,TGTGCCAGCAGTTACATAGACAGGCTCTCTTACGAGCAGTACTTC,CASSYIDRLSYEQYF
-,TRBJ1-3,14,-,TRBV4-3,TGCGCCAGCAGCGCCCGACAGAGTAGTCACACCATATATTTT,CASSARQSSHTIYF
-,TRBJ2-1,18,TRBD1,TRBV5-1,TGCGCCAGCAGCTTGGAAGTGACCGGGACAGCAAGCTACAATGAGCAGTTCTTC,CASSLEVTGTASYNEQFF
-,TRBJ1-1,12,-,TRBV6-2/TRBV6-3,TGTGCCAGCAGTACCCGTGCCACTGAAGCTTTCTTT,CASSTRATEAFF
-,TRBJ2-6,15,-,TRBV3-1/TRBV3-2,TGTGCCAGCAGCCAAGACGTGAGTGGGGCCAACGTCCTGACTTTC,CASSQDVSGANVLTF
once,TRBJ2-1,17,TRBD2,TRBV30,TGTGCCTGGAGCGCCGGGACTAGCGGGGGATCCTACAATGAGCAGTTCTTC,CAWSAGTSGGSYNEQFF
once,TRBJ2-7,15,-,TRBV2,TGTGCCAGCAGTGACCTGCCCAGGGGGGACTACGAGCAGTACTTC,CASSDLPRGDYEQYF